Described below is a single T cell receptor beta chain sequence and its context. The antigen is undetermined. This CDR3 comprises 15 residues. The V segment lost 7 bases and the J segment 0 bases; nucleotides outside the gene matches: 6. Germline-derived CDR1 and CDR2 are MGHRA and YSYEKL. This entry comes from a study of T cell repertoires in cytomegalovirus infection. The overall study: Carrying CMV and the relevant HLA type showed in public TCR beta signatures.

Broader study findings: Based on cumulative public TCR beta family frequency, carriers of CMV plus the relevant HLA were identified. The ex vivo response showed dominance by HLA-C-restricted CMV-specific TCR beta clonotypes.

TCRdb used MiXCR to reprocess the reads, holding one entry per CDR3 protein. The sample contains roughly 700,000 distinct CDR3 sequences, about 33% of which appear only once. The gene calls are TRBV4-1 and TRBJ2-3; 8 bases map to TRBD2. The clonotype comes from a human donor in good health (CMV status not recorded). Some clones in this sample may be carry-over from other donors' samples. Sequenced here: cultured PBMCs, sampled from culture after CMV antigen stimulation. CDR3 region: CASKSIAGSTDTQYF. The CDR3, as DNA: TGCGCCAGCAAGAGCATAGCGGGGAGCACAGATACGCAGTATTTT.